This is a list of T cell receptor beta chains from one sample in a study of cytomegalovirus exposure and HLA in healthy donors. TCRdb's table, derived via immunoSEQ multiplex PCR, lists solely in-frame clones and lacks some. The repertoire includes 200,000 or so clones, approximately 84% of them detected once, and around 6% sits in the top ten. The sequenced sample was PBMCs. These receptors originate from a woman between 25 and 40 years old in good health and CMV-seropositive. The CDR3 runs from the conserved cysteine through the conserved F or W. A D gene is named only where the DNA matches it firmly. Size is stated for part of the rows, as once, few or many counts, or as a class when the clone is expanded.

>TRBJ2-7|TRBV2|TRBD1|NA
TGTGCCAGCAGGAAGTCGGACAGGGGCCTTCGCGAGCAGTACTTC
CASRKSDRGLREQYF
>TRBJ2-7|TRBV28|TRBD1|few
TGTGCCAGCAGCCCACTGGGGACAGCGAATTACGAGCAGTACTTC
CASSPLGTANYEQYF
>TRBJ2-2|TRBV4-3|TRBD2|NA
TGCGCCAGCAGCCATGATGTAGCGGGAGACGCTACCGGGGAGCTGTTTTTT
CASSHDVAGDATGELFF
>TRBJ2-3|TRBV6-1|TRBD2|NA
TGTGCCAGCATGACGGGAGGGCCGACAGATACGCAGTATTTT
CASMTGGPTDTQYF
>TRBJ1-2|TRBV7-9|TRBD1|NA
TGTGCCAGCAGCTTAACCACGACAGGGCCCTTC
CASSLTTTGPF
>TRBJ2-7|TRBV5-1|NA|NA
TGCGCCAGCAGCTTGGTGGGGGGTAGTTCCTACGAGCAGTACTTC
CASSLVGGSSYEQYF
>TRBJ2-3|TRBV27|NA|NA
TGTGCCAGCAGTTTAGGGGACGGGAGTGATACGCAGTATTTT
CASSLGDGSDTQYF
>TRBJ2-1|TRBV19|TRBD2|NA
TGTGCCAGTAGCCGGGACTACCAGTGGGGTGAGCAGTTCTTC
CASSRDYQWGEQFF
>TRBJ2-1|TRBV14|TRBD2|NA
TGTGCCAGCAGCCCCCAGCTAGCGGAGGGCTACAATGAGCAGTTCTTC
CASSPQLAEGYNEQFF
>TRBJ1-1|TRBV9|NA|once
TGTGCCAGCAGCGAACCGGGACTTTGGAACACTGAAGCTTTCTTT
CASSEPGLWNTEAFF
>TRBJ1-2|TRBV6-5|NA|NA
TGTGCCAGCAGTTCCCAGAAAATCTATGGCTACACCTTC
CASSSQKIYGYTF
>TRBJ1-1|TRBV5-1|NA|once
TGCGCCAGCAGCTTGGCCACTAGCACTGAAGCTTTCTTT
CASSLATSTEAFF
>TRBJ1-2|TRBV27|TRBD1|once
TGTGCCAGCAGTTTATCGGGCAGGGGGCTTGGCTACACCTTC
CASSLSGRGLGYTF
>TRBJ2-2|TRBV7-8|TRBD1|NA
TGTGCCAGCAGCATAAGGACAGGGGTTAGGAACACCGGGGAGCTGTTTTTT
CASSIRTGVRNTGELFF
>TRBJ1-1|TRBV25-1|TRBD1|NA
TGTGCCAGCACGGGACAGGGGAACACCGAAGCTTTCTTT
CASTGQGNTEAFF
>TRBJ2-4|TRBV7-9|TRBD2|NA
TGTGCCAGCAGCTTAATTGGCCGGCCTGGAGTAGCGGGAAGAAACATTCAGTACTTC
CASSLIGRPGVAGRNIQYF
>TRBJ1-2|TRBV18|NA|few
TGTGCCAGCTCACCACCTTTCTCTACCAGGTCGGGGTATGGCTACACCTTC
CASSPPFSTRSGYGYTF
>TRBJ1-3|TRBV5-6|NA|few
TGTGCCAGCAGCTTGGTCGGGGGAACGAGCGGAAACACCATATATTTT
CASSLVGGTSGNTIYF
>TRBJ2-7|TRBV5-3|TRBD1|NA
TGTGCCAGAAGCTTGGTTCCAGGGGGCGGTTACGAGCAGTACTTC
CARSLVPGGGYEQYF
>TRBJ2-2|TRBV7-8|NA|NA
TGTGCCAGCAGCTACCCCCGCAGGCAGGCGCCGTCCGGGGAGCTGTTTTTT
CASSYPRRQAPSGELFF
>TRBJ2-1|TRBV28|TRBD1|NA
TGTGCCAGCAAGCTGACGGTGGGACAGAAACTTTACAATGAGCAGTTCTTC
CASKLTVGQKLYNEQFF
>TRBJ1-1|TRBV9|TRBD1|NA
TGTGCCAGCAGCGTAGCCCAGGGGGCACTGACTGAAGCTTTCTTT
CASSVAQGALTEAFF
>TRBJ1-6|TRBV6-1|TRBD1|few
TGTGCCACCCAGGGACAGGGGAATTCACCCCTCCACTTT
CATQGQGNSPLHF
>TRBJ1-2|TRBV28|NA|few
TGTGCCAGCAGTGGAACAGGGTATAGGGATGGCTACACCTTC
CASSGTGYRDGYTF
>TRBJ1-2|TRBV5-5|NA|NA
TGTGCCAGCAGCTTGAATTTCGGCCCGATGGAGGGCTACACCTTC
CASSLNFGPMEGYTF
>TRBJ1-4|TRBV27|NA|NA
TGTGCCAGCAGTTTATCTATCTATGGTAATGAAAAACTGTTTTTT
CASSLSIYGNEKLFF
>TRBJ2-7|TRBV5-1|NA|NA
TGCGCCAGCAGCTTGGACTCCTACTACGAGCAGTACTTC
CASSLDSYYEQYF
>TRBJ1-1|TRBV15|NA|NA
TGTGCCACCAGCAGCCGGGACAATAAACGTGGGACTGAAGCTTTCTTT
CATSSRDNKRGTEAFF
>TRBJ1-2|TRBV7-8|NA|NA
TGTGCCAGCAGTCCCCCAGGATTCCTGGCCACCTTC
CASSPPGFLATF
>TRBJ2-1|TRBV4-1|NA|NA
TGCGCCAGCAGCCGGATAGGGGACTCTTCATACAATGAGCAGTTCTTC
CASSRIGDSSYNEQFF
>TRBJ1-1|TRBV5-1|NA|NA
TGCGCCAGCAGCTTGGCCGGGGCGGGGGTGGGAACTGAAGCTTTCTTT
CASSLAGAGVGTEAFF
>TRBJ1-6|TRBV27|TRBD1|NA
TGTGCCAGCAGTTTATTAGTTCTGACAGGGGTCAATTCACCCCTCCACTTT
CASSLLVLTGVNSPLHF
>TRBJ2-1|TRBV15|NA|NA
TGTGCCACCAGCATACCTACGGGAGCCTACAATGAGCAGTTCTTC
CATSIPTGAYNEQFF
>TRBJ2-5|TRBV6-5|NA|NA
TGTGCCAGCAGTTATCGGGAGACCCAGTACTTC
CASSYRETQYF
>TRBJ2-1|TRBV27|TRBD1|NA
TGTGCCAGCACCCTAACGGGACAGCTCATTAATGAGCAGTTCTTC
CASTLTGQLINEQFF
>TRBJ1-5|TRBV28|NA|few
TGTGCCAGCAGTCCCCACCTAGGGGCGTCGAATCAGCCCCAGCATTTT
CASSPHLGASNQPQHF
>TRBJ2-7|TRBV9|TRBD1|NA
TGTGCCAGCAGCGTAGGAACAGGGGGCTCCTACGAGCAGTACTTC
CASSVGTGGSYEQYF
>TRBJ1-1|TRBV6-1|NA|NA
TGTGCCAGCAGTTATCACGGTGGGAGCACTGAAGCTTTCTTT
CASSYHGGSTEAFF
>TRBJ2-7|TRBV2|NA|NA
TGTGCCAGCAGTGACGGGGGGCTCTCCTACGAGCAGTACTTC
CASSDGGLSYEQYF
>TRBJ1-2|TRBV27|NA|once
TGTGCCAGCAGTTTAACTGGTCAGGGTAAATATGGCTACACCTTC
CASSLTGQGKYGYTF
>TRBJ2-7|TRBV19|NA|NA
TGTGCCAGTAGTATACTAACAGCCGGGGTCTACGAGCAGTACTTC
CASSILTAGVYEQYF
>TRBJ1-1|TRBV7-8|NA|NA
TGTGCCAGCAGCACCTCTGACAGCGCGAACACTGAAGCTTTCTTT
CASSTSDSANTEAFF
>TRBJ1-1|TRBV10-1|NA|NA
TGCGCCAGCAGCAGGGCCACTGAAGCTTTCTTT
CASSRATEAFF
>TRBJ1-1|TRBV6-5|NA|NA
TGTGCCAGCAGCCCCGGCACTGAAGCTTTCTTT
CASSPGTEAFF
>TRBJ1-2|TRBV27|TRBD1|NA
TGTGCCAGTGGACAGGTTTATAGTGGCTACACCTTC
CASGQVYSGYTF
>TRBJ1-1|TRBV19|NA|NA
TGTGCCAGTAGTATAGTTCGGGTTAGGGGCACTGAAGCTTTCTTT
CASSIVRVRGTEAFF
>TRBJ1-2|TRBV5-6|TRBD1|NA
TGTGCCAGCAGCTTTCTTCGACAGGGAAGTGGCTACACCTTC
CASSFLRQGSGYTF
>TRBJ1-2|TRBV27|NA|once
TGTGCCAGCAGTTCTGGACTATATGGCTACACCTTC
CASSSGLYGYTF
>TRBJ1-1|TRBV4-1|NA|NA
TGCGCCAGCAGCCAAGTTGAAGGGGTTGAAGCTTTCTTT
CASSQVEGVEAFF
>TRBJ2-5|TRBV7-2|NA|NA
TGTGCCAGCAGCTTAGCTAGCAAGGAGACCCAGTACTTC
CASSLASKETQYF